The T cell receptor beta chain described here comes from a study of cytomegalovirus exposure and HLA in healthy donors (dated by TCRdb to about 2017). Study-wide context: An earlier analysis of 587 of the donors reported 276 Gb of sequence data and about 100 million unique TCR beta sequences from 150 million to 200 million T cells. An early release covering approximately 600 HLA-typed donors comprised approximately 290 gigabases of sequencing data and 65 million to 100 million unique TCR sequences. Of the roughly 390 genotyped donors, 65% to 90% were placed in the genetic ancestry cluster associated with self-reported Caucasian donors. The aim of the study was to test whether cataloging public T cell receptors could identify signatures of past pathogen exposure. The T cell repertoires of 666 subjects were profiled by immunosequencing and related to cytomegalovirus serostatus. Along with the approximately 600-subject first cohort, a separate validation cohort of over a hundred different subjects was used. The study combined high-throughput TCR immunosequencing, statistical association of individual TCRs with disease status, and machine learning to predict cytomegalovirus infection status. A later analysis re-analyzed previously published TCR beta repertoires from several hundred donors and added high-resolution HLA genotyping to study TCR occurrence patterns. Rather than using new phenotypic data, the later analysis identified candidate immune exposures from TCR beta sequences and from how often those sequences occurred across donors. An earlier analysis of a few hundred of the donors applied high-throughput TCR beta sequencing to assess whether each TCR beta V gene segment acted as functional or pseudogenic. Donor age, sex, ethnicity and CMV serostatus were compiled alongside the repertoire data. In a later genetic analysis, genome-wide SNP genotypes for about 55% of the 666 donors were used, and that subset was treated as a discovery cohort. Every discovery cohort repertoire had been produced on one sequencing platform. Class I and class II HLA loci were covered by the typing at four-digit resolution. The number of typed donors differed by locus: roughly 629-640 for A, B, C, DRB1 and DQB1; 500 to 550 for DQA1; roughly 600 for DPA1; and roughly 470 for DPB1. Because of strong linkage in the cohort, roughly five DR-DQ haplotypes were treated as single units for association and clustering. Among a few hundred genotyped donors of the cohort, an average of around 240,000 unique TCR beta nucleotide sequences were sequenced per donor, roughly 20% of them non-productive. The study at large found these results: A further reported finding was that TCR beta sequences accurately predicted the HLA-A and HLA-B alleles for most subjects in the first cohort. The cohort was sequenced for TCR beta chains only, and without alpha or paired-chain data the features that could be detected were limited. Correlated functional status among segregating V segments might be attributable to linkage disequilibrium, but an unknown experimental factor could not be ruled out. V-gene and J-gene trimming of TCR beta chains was associated with a missense DCLRE1C variant in a later genetic analysis, and the association was replicated in an independent cohort. Immune exposure information for the cohort was limited to CMV serostatus. The 87-base-pair reads could not distinguish some IMGT-functional V segments, including TRBV6-2 and TRBV6-3, so those segments were excluded. A later analysis found that HLA-associated TCR beta chains were more clonally expanded and had lower generation probabilities than equally common non-associated chains. Because counts were too low, roughly 16 rarely observed V segments, including chromosome 9 orphons, were excluded from the earlier analysis of 587 of the donors. In a later analysis, the rate of TCR association differed among HLA loci, with DRB1 alleles having the most associated TCRs and HLA-C alleles having the fewest. The study listed 150 to 200 TCR beta chains as associated with cytomegalovirus. Roughly uniform sequencing depth across donors was assumed in presence/absence analyses, although this assumption may not hold. Most CMV-associated TCR beta chains appeared to be HLA-restricted in a later analysis, and the HLA associations seemed to be driven largely by CMV exposure. At a false discovery rate of 0.05, a later analysis linked 16,000 or so TCR beta sequences to specific HLA alleles. Strong co-occurrence of HLA alleles, especially DR and DQ, made assigning TCR associations to individual alleles difficult. The authors suggested that the approach could potentially be generalized to other disease states and immunological phenotypes. In vitro tests confirmed that three of the cytomegalovirus-associated TCR beta chains recognize cytomegalovirus antigens. Cytomegalovirus status was reported to be diagnosed by the classifier with high specificity and sensitivity in both the original and validation cohorts. In a later analysis, several top co-occurrence clusters were reported to appear linked to parvovirus B19, influenza, CMV and Epstein-Barr virus. HLA typing was unavailable for some donors at each locus, so association tests used only the typed subset. Compared with the roughly 600-donor mean, donors in an Asian-associated ancestry cluster had fewer N-insertions in productive TCRs, according to a later genetic analysis. Most TCR sequences were observed very rarely across donors, whereas some public TCRs were present in many individuals. A group of highly shared sequence variants was considered likely to be a technical artifact of the sequencing pipeline. Broadly in line with IMGT annotations, most TCR beta V segments showed up in productive rearrangements about 87% or about 30% of the time in an earlier analysis of several hundred of the donors.

As to this clone: Its binding antigen is unknown. Base-call qualities are not available, and no considerably larger clone is one nucleotide away.

CDR1 is given as SGHTA and CDR2 as FQGTGA, both from the germline V gene. V lost 6 bases and J lost 6 bases; the stretch between them is 11 bases long. From the cysteine through the phenylalanine, the CDR3 covers 13 amino acids. Here the CDR3 DNA is all that survives: 39 bases in frame from base 1. Receptors were amplified or captured by the immunoSEQ multiplex PCR assay. A mixture of 60 forward primers for TCR Vbeta segments and 13 reverse primers for TCR Jbeta segments was used in the multiplex PCR. The CDR3 region of rearranged TCR beta genes was amplified from genomic DNA with a multiplex PCR assay. Amplified TCR beta libraries were sequenced as 87-base-pair reads on the Illumina HiSeq System. The study's processing was this. A later analysis tallied roughly 78 million unique TCR beta chains across the 610 or so repertoires, and 10 million to 11 million of those chains were shared by two or more donors. Raw reads were error-corrected and collapsed into unique sequences with a nearest-neighbor algorithm that merged closely related sequences to remove PCR and sequencing errors. V, D and J gene segments were assigned by aligning CDR3 sequences to IMGT reference sequences. For a sequence to be retained, a match of at least six nucleotides was required to both a V gene segment and a J gene segment. A rearrangement counted as productive if the CDR3 had no stop codons and remained in frame with V and J, and every other rearrangement counted as non-productive. CDR3 was defined according to IMGT convention as the region running from the second conserved V-encoded cysteine to the conserved J-encoded phenylalanine. In an earlier analysis of 500 to 650 of the donors, sequences lacking an unambiguous match to a single V gene segment were excluded. An earlier analysis of several hundred of the donors called V segments functional above 56.7% productive rearrangements and segregating when the between-donor standard deviation exceeded 5%. A statistical classification framework was developed to diagnose cytomegalovirus status using the catalog of TCR beta chain sequences. In a later analysis, V and J genes were assigned by comparing TCR nucleotide sequences against IMGT/GENE-DB human TR gene sequences. In a later analysis, CDR3 sequences and most-parsimonious VDJ recombination scenarios were assigned using the TCRdist pipeline. In a later analysis, every TCR beta chain was defined by the combination of its CDR3 amino acid sequence and its V-gene family, and reads without a unique V-gene family were dropped. As a way to deal with suspected cross-contamination and a sequencing artifact, a later analysis dropped nearly 600 nucleotide sequences that were highly shared and had low generation probability. A later analysis calculated a clonal expansion index for each public chain from normalized within-repertoire ranks of inferred template counts. In a later analysis, generation probabilities were computed using a VDJ recombination model fitted to out-of-frame rearrangements, and the results were checked against IGoR. Hypergeometric tests were used in a later analysis to score TCR-TCR, TCR-HLA and TCR-CMV co-occurrence, with a repertoire-size bias correction applied to the TCR pairs. To estimate false discovery rates, a later analysis permuted the HLA or CMV assignments 20 times. In a later analysis, co-occurring TCRs were grouped using DBSCAN, with TCRdist sequence similarity added in when clustering inside HLA-allele-positive subsets. For co-occurrence clustering, repertoires with fewer than 30,000 or more than 120,000 public chains were excluded, along with about five repertoires with anomalous nucleotide sharing. TCRdb carries this immuneACCESS record with in-frame sequences only. Its versions omit some clonotypes, under half of them owing to an unresolved V gene in the studies checked, with the rest unexplained. Clone size and the V and J calls come from that table; the DNA yielded D and trimming. This sample gives 150,000 to 200,000 clones in total; around 75% of them show up just once. The ten largest make up about 8% of the sample.

The cohort consisted of 666 healthy bone marrow donors. At the time of sampling, all cohort members were nominally healthy, though unrecorded immune exposures were likely present. The donor tested CMV seropositive and was one of the 289 seropositive cohort members. Every donor gave a peripheral blood sample, and the peripheral blood mononuclear cells from that sample were used for TCR beta sequencing. The Qiagen DNeasy Blood Extraction Kit was used to extract genomic DNA from the blood cell samples. The receptor comes from a woman between 35 and 50 years old in good health and CMV-seropositive. The V gene is TRBV7-3 and the J gene is TRBJ2-2; the D gene is perhaps TRBD2, from 5 matching bases. Sequenced input: PBMCs. CDR3 sequence: CASRLAIPGELFF. The DNA reads TGTGCCAGCAGGCTAGCAATCCCCGGGGAGCTGTTTTTT.